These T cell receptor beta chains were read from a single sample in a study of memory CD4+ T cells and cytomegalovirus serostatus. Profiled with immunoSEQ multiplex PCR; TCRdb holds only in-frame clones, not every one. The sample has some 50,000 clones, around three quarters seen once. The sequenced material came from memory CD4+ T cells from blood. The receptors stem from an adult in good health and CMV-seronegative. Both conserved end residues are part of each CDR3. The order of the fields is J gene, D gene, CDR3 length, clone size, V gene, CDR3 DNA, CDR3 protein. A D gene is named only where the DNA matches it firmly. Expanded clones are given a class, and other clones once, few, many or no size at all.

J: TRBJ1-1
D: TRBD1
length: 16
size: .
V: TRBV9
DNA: TGTGCCAGCAGCGTAGTCATCCCAGGGGGGACAGGGGAAGCTTTCTTT
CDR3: CASSVVIPGGTGEAFF

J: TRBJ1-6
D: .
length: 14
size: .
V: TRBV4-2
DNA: TGTGCCAGCACCCCCTCGGATGCTAATTCACCCCTCCACTTT
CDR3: CASTPSDANSPLHF

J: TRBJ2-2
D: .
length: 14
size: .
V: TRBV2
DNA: TGTGCCAGCACCCGGGGGGCGGGTGCCGGGGAGCTGTTTTTT
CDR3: CASTRGAGAGELFF

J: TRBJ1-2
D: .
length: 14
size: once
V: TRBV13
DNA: TGTGCCAGCAGCTTAAGTATGGGGAACTATGGCTACACCTTC
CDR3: CASSLSMGNYGYTF

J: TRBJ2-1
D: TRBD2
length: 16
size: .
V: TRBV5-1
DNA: TGCGCCAGCAGCTTCACTAGCGGGGGGTCCTACAATGAGCAGTTCTTC
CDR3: CASSFTSGGSYNEQFF

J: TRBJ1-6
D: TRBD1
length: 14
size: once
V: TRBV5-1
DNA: TGCGCCAGCAGCATGACAGGGGGACGTTCACCCCTCCACTTT
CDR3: CASSMTGGRSPLHF

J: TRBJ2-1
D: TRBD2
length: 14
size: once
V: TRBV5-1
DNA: TGCGCCAGCAGCTTGGGACTAGCGGGAGGGCCGCTGTTCTTC
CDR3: CASSLGLAGGPLFF

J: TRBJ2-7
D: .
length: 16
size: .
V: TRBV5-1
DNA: TGCGCCAGCAGCGGGACCAGACAGGACCTAACCTACGAGCAGTACTTC
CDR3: CASSGTRQDLTYEQYF

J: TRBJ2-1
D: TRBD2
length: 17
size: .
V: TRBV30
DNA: TGTGCCTGGAGGGTAGCGGGGACGCGATCCAAAAACAATGAGCAGTTCTTC
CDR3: CAWRVAGTRSKNNEQFF

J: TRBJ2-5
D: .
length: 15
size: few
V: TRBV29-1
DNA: TGCAGCGTTACCGGGCTCCCCAAGGGGTGGGAGACCCAGTACTTC
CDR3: CSVTGLPKGWETQYF

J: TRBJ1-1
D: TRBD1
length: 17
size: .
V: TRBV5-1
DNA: TGCGCCAGCAGCTTGGGGGGACAGCGACTTTTGAACACTGAAGCTTTCTTT
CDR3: CASSLGGQRLLNTEAFF

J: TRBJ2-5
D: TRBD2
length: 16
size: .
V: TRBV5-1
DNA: TGCGCCAGCAGCGGCGGGAGGAGGGCAGGGCAAGAGACCCAGTACTTC
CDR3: CASSGGRRAGQETQYF

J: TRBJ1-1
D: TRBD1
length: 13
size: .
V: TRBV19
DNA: TGTGCCACCAAAAGACAGGGGGCAGCTGAAGCTTTCTTT
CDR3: CATKRQGAAEAFF

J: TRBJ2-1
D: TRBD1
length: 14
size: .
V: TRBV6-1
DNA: TGTGCCAGCACTCCGGGACAGGCATACAATGAGCAGTTCTTC
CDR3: CASTPGQAYNEQFF

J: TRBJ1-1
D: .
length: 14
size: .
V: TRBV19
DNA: TGTGCCAGTAGTGCCCGACAGCGTGGAGGTGAAGCTTTCTTT
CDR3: CASSARQRGGEAFF

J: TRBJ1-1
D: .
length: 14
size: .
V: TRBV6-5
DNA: TGTGCCAGCAGAAGAACCGGGACAAGGGATGAAGCTTTCTTT
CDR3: CASRRTGTRDEAFF

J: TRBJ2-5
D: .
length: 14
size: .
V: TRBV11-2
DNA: TGTGCCAGCAGCTTAGTAGTAGGGGGGGAGACCCAGTACTTC
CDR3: CASSLVVGGETQYF

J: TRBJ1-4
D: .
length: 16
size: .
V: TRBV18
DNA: TGTGCCAGCTCCCAATCCCCCCCGGGGACTAATGAAAAACTGTTTTTT
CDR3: CASSQSPPGTNEKLFF

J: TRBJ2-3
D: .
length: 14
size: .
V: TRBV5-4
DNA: TGTGCCAGCAGCCCCTCGATCGCGGGAGATACGCAGTATTTT
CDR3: CASSPSIAGDTQYF

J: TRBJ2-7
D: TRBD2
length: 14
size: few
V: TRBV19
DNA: TGTGCCAGTAGTTTAGGACTAGCGAACTACGAGCAGTACTTC
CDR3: CASSLGLANYEQYF

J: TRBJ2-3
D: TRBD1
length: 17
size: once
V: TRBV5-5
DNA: TGTGCCAGCAGCTTAACCGGGACAGGGGCACGAGGGGATACGCAGTATTTT
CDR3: CASSLTGTGARGDTQYF

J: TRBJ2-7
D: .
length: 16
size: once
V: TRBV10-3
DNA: TGTGCCATCAGTGAGCCTGGTAGCGGCCGCTCCTACGAGCAGTACTTC
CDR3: CAISEPGSGRSYEQYF

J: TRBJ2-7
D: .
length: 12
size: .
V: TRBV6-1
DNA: TGTGCCAGCAGTGTAGGAGGGACAGTCCAGTACTTC
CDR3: CASSVGGTVQYF

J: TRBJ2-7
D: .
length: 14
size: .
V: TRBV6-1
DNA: TGTGCCAGCCGCCGCCGGGACCAATCCTACGAGCAGTACTTC
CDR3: CASRRRDQSYEQYF

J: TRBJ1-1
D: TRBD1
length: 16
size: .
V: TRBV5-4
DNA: TGTGCCAGCAGCTTGGACAGGGGGAATACGAACACTGAAGCTTTCTTT
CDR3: CASSLDRGNTNTEAFF

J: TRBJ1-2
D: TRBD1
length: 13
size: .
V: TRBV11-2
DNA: TGTGCCAGCAGCTTCGACAGGGTGGGTGGCTACACCTTC
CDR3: CASSFDRVGGYTF

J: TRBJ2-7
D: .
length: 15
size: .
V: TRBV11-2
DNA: TGTGCCAGCAGCTTAGGAGGGCGGCGGCCTTCCGAGCAGTACTTC
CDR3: CASSLGGRRPSEQYF

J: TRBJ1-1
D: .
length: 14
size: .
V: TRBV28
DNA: TGTGCCAGCAGTATAATTTTTCGGGACACTGAAGCTTTCTTT
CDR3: CASSIIFRDTEAFF

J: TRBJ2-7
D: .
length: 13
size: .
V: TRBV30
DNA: TGTGCCGCCCTAGAGGACGCCGCCTACGAGCAGTACTTC
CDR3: CAALEDAAYEQYF

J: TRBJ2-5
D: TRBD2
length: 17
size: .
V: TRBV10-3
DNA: TGTGCCATCAGTGAGGGGATAGCGGGAGCGGTTCGGGAGACCCAGTACTTC
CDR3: CAISEGIAGAVRETQYF

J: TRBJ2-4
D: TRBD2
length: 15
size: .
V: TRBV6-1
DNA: TGTGCCAGCAGAGAAAGGACTAGCGGGGGTGACATTCAGTACTTC
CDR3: CASRERTSGGDIQYF

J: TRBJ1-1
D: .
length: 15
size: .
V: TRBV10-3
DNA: TGTGCCATCAGTGAGTCGGTCCGGTTAAACACTGAAGCTTTCTTT
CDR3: CAISESVRLNTEAFF

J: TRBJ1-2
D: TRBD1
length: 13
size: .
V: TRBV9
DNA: TGTGCCAGCAGCCATGACAGGGGGCTTGGCTACACCTTC
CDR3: CASSHDRGLGYTF

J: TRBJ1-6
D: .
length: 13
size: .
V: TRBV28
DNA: TGTGCCAGAAGGGTGTCGGGGAATTCACCCCTCCACTTT
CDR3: CARRVSGNSPLHF

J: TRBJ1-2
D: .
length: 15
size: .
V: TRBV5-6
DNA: TGTGCCAGCAGCTTGGTCGGACGAGGGACTTATGGCTACACCTTC
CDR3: CASSLVGRGTYGYTF

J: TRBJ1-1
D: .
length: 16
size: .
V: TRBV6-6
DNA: TGTGCCAGCAGTTATCAGGGAACGGGGGCGAACACTGAAGCTTTCTTT
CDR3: CASSYQGTGANTEAFF

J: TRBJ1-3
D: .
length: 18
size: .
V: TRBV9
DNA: TGTGCCAGCAGCGCTACAACCGGCACAGTGATTAGGGGAAACACCATATATTTT
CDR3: CASSATTGTVIRGNTIYF

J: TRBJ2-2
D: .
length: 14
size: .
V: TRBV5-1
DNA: TGCGCCAGCAGAGGGCAGGCTAACACCGGGGAGCTGTTTTTT
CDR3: CASRGQANTGELFF

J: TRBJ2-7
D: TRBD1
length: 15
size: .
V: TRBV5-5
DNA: TGTGCCAGCAGCCAAGCCGGGACAGGGGTATACGAGCAGTACTTC
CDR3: CASSQAGTGVYEQYF

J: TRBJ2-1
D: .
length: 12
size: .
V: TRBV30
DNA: TGTGCCTGCCTTGCCGGTTTCAATGAGCAGTTCTTC
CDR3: CACLAGFNEQFF

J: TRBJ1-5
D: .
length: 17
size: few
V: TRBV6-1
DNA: TGTGCCAGCAGTGAAGCGCTGGGGTTAGCGAGCAATCAGCCCCAGCATTTT
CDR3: CASSEALGLASNQPQHF

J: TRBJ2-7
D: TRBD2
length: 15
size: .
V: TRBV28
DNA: TGTGCCAGCAGTACCCTCGCGGGAGGGGGGTACGAGCAGTACTTC
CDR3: CASSTLAGGGYEQYF

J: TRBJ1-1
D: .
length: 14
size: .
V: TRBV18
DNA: TGTGCCAGCTCACCATACTCAGGGGACACTGAAGCTTTCTTT
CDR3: CASSPYSGDTEAFF